This TCR beta chain was captured in a study of control samples from healthy donors and cancer patients. Only one count was recorded for this clone. CDR1 is SGHNT, CDR2 YYREEE, per germline (reference sequence). The V end lost 4 bases, the J end lost 10 bases, and 20 bases lay between the germline ends. The CDR3 loop spans 14 amino acids. The data were produced by immunoSEQ multiplex PCR, yet TCRdb's version contains in-frame clones alone and is incomplete. The sample has about 140,000 clones; almost 90% are singletons. The sequence came from a man aged 18 to 29 in good health. The rearrangement joins TRBV5-4 to TRBJ2-5, with D perhaps TRBD1 (6 bases). Sequencing input: blood. In DNA, the CDR3 is TGTGCCAGCAGCGATCGGGACACACTAAGGGGCCAGTACTTC. Its protein is CASSDRDTLRGQYF.